What follows are 5 T cell receptor beta chains derived from one specimen sequenced in a study of shared clonotypes between healthy human individuals. Sequenced by immunoSEQ multiplex PCR; TCRdb stores in-frame clones only, minus some. Of fewer than 600,000 clones detected, roughly 72% appear once; the ten largest clones hold approximately 12%. The specimen sequenced was PBMCs. The receptors originated from a woman in her forties in good health. Some clones in this sample may be carry-over from other donors' samples.

This clone was counted only a few times. Other DNA sequences from this sample encode an identical CDR3 as well. This sequence joins TRBV5-1 and TRBJ2-5, with D uncertain. This CDR3 is 14 amino acids long. Germline V gene lookup returns CDR1 SGHRS and CDR2 YFSETQ. V was cut by 0 bases and J by 1 base, with 7 bases left in between. The CDR3 coding sequence is TGCGCCAGCAGCTTGGGGGGTACCCAAGAGACCCAGTACTTC. It specifies CASSLGGTQETQYF.

The chain uses TRBV5-1 and TRBJ2-5, with 7 nucleotides matching TRBD1. Looked up from germline, CDR1 is SGHRS and CDR2 is YFSETQ. V shed 0 bases, J shed 3 bases, and the junction held 5 bases outside the gene matches. The CDR3 extends over 15 amino acids. In DNA, the CDR3 is TGCGCCAGCAGCTTGGAAGTAGGGGGCAAAGAGACCCAGTACTTC. The encoded protein is CASSLEVGGKETQYF.

V gene TRBV2 combines with J gene TRBJ1-4, with TRBD1 matching over 11 bases. The length of the CDR3 is 14 residues. Trimming cost V 4 bases and J 8 bases; bases outside gene matches: 3. Germline CDR1 is SNHLY and CDR2 is FYNNEI. CDR3 nucleotides: TGTGCCAGCAGTGCGGACAGGGGGCGGGAAAAACTGTTTTTT. Encoded protein: CASSADRGREKLFF.

This rearrangement joins TRBV6-6 to TRBJ2-5; 7 bases are shared with TRBD2. With 2 bases clipped from V and 1 base from J, the junction kept 1 base outside the gene matches. The CDR3 consists of 14 residues. From germline, CDR1 is MNHNY and CDR2 SVGAGI (reference sequence). In DNA, the CDR3 is TGTGCCAGCAGTTACGGGGGGGTCCAAGAGACCCAGTACTTC. It yields the protein CASSYGGVQETQYF.

The J gene is TRBJ2-7, the V gene TRBV5-4; 7 nucleotides agree with TRBD2. The CDR3 length is 14 residues. Trimming cost V 4 bases and J 7 bases; bases outside gene matches: 11. Germline V gives CDR1 SGHNT, CDR2 YYREEE (reference sequence). CDR3 residues: CASSETSHFGEQYF. The CDR3 DNA reads as TGTGCCAGCAGCGAGACTAGCCACTTTGGAGAGCAGTACTTC.